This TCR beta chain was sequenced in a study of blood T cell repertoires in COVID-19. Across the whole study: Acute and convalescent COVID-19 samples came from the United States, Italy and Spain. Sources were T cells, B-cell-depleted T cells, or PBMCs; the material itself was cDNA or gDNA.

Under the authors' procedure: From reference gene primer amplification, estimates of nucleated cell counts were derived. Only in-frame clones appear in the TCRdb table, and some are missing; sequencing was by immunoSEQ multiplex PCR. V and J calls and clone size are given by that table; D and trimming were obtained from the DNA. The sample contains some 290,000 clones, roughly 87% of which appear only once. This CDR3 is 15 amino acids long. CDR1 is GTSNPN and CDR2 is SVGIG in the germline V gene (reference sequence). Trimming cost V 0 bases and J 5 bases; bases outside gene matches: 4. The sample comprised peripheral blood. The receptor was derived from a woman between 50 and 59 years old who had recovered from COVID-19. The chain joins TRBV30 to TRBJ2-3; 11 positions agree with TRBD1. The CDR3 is CAWSVLGQGEDTQYF. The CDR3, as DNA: TGTGCCTGGAGTGTTCTGGGACAGGGGGAAGATACGCAGTATTTT.